The 3 T cell receptor beta chains below all came from one sample that was sequenced in a study of cytomegalovirus exposure and HLA in healthy donors. Vbeta (60) and Jbeta (13) primers were used in the PCR. Libraries were prepared by immunoSEQ multiplex PCR; TCRdb keeps only in-frame clonotypes and omits some of them. The sample holds about 98,000 clones, roughly 70% seen once. Sequenced input: PBMCs. Source of these receptors: a male donor in good health and CMV-seronegative.

V is TRBV7-9 and J is TRBJ2-2, with 7 nucleotides matching TRBD2. The junction had 19 bases not matched to a gene; V was cut back by 5 bases and J by 7 bases. CDR3 length equals 18 residues. CDR1 is SEHNR, CDR2 FQNEAQ, per germline (reference sequence). The CDR3 region is CASSQLTSFSILGGELFF. Written as DNA, the CDR3 is TGTGCCAGCAGCCAATTGACTAGCTTTTCTATTTTGGGCGGGGAGCTGTTTTTT.

The chain is built from TRBV30 and TRBJ2-6; perhaps TRBD1 as D (6 bases). V lost 1 base and J 4 bases, leaving 11 bases between the germline ends. CDR1 is GTSNPN, CDR2 SVGIG, per germline (reference sequence). There are 15 residues in the CDR3. CDR3 in amino acids: CAWSARGPGANVLTF. For the CDR3, the DNA is TGTGCCTGGAGTGCCAGGGGACCCGGGGCCAACGTCCTGACTTTC.

This clone was recorded a few times. The V and J genes are TRBV4-1 and TRBJ2-7; 9 bases are a match to TRBD1. Trimming took 3 bases from V and 3 from J; bases not matched to a gene: 3. The germline gives CDR1 MGHRA, CDR2 YSYEKL. The CDR3 extends over 14 amino acids. The CDR3 loop reads CASSHRQGDYEQYF. For the CDR3, the DNA is TGCGCCAGCAGCCATCGACAGGGGGACTACGAGCAGTACTTC.